The next 24 T cell receptor beta chains were all read from a single sample in a study of CD8 T cells in ankylosing spondylitis. TCRdb called the 5' RACE reads again in MiXCR, with one record for every CDR3 protein. The sample lists approximately 42,000 distinct CDR3 sequences, 8% to 13% occurring once. The sample consisted of blood, either unsorted or a sorted T cell fraction (not recorded which). All receptors come from a male donor with ankylosing spondylitis or in good health (not recorded which).

The rearrangement links TRBV29-1 to TRBJ1-2; 12 nucleotides line up with TRBD1. Germline CDR1 reads SQVTM; CDR2 reads ANQGSEA. V dropped 6 bases and J dropped 3; count of bases not matched to a gene: 5. CDR3 length equals 14 residues. The CDR3 sequence: CSVGQGASDYGYTF. The CDR3 DNA is TGCAGCGTGGGACAGGGGGCTTCGGACTATGGCTACACCTTC.

This clonotype showed up many times. The gene calls are TRBV19 and TRBJ1-1; a weak D match, TRBD1 (5 bases). CDR1 is LNHDA and CDR2 is SQIVND in the germline V gene (reference sequence). With 4 bases removed from V and 4 bases from J, the gap between germline ends came to 13 bases. CDR3 size: 14 residues. CDR3 protein: CASSRAGPGTEAFF. In nucleotides, the CDR3 is TGTGCCAGTAGTAGGGCAGGGCCGGGCACTGAAGCTTTCTTT.

This clonotype came up a few times. The chain carries TRBV28 and TRBJ2-5; TRBD1 might be the D (5 bases). Deletions cut 4 bases from V and 5 bases from J, with 20 bases between. CDR3 length equals 16 residues. The germline gives CDR1 MDHEN, CDR2 SYDVKM. Here the CDR3 reads CASSSEEVGVGETQYF. The CDR3 region has the DNA TGTGCCAGCAGTTCCGAGGAAGTAGGGGTCGGGGAGACCCAGTACTTC.

Many counts were recorded for this clonotype. Here the CDR3 reads CASSWGGTEDSPLHF. CDR3 nucleotides: TGTGCCAGCAGTTGGGGCGGGACGGAGGATTCACCCCTCCACTTT. V is TRBV6-4 and J is TRBJ1-6, with D possibly being TRBD1 (5 bases). The CDR3 consists of 15 residues. The V end lost 5 bases, the J end lost 8 bases, and 16 bases lay between the germline ends. CDR1 and CDR2 (germline): MRHNA, SNTAGT.

In regard to this clonotype: This may be a read error, as it is one base from a much larger clone. The chain is built from TRBV10-3 and TRBJ1-5; D gene ambiguous. The CDR3 consists of 13 residues. V lost 1 base and J lost 0, with 1 base in between. Germline CDR1 reads ENHRY; CDR2 reads SYGVKD. The CDR3 DNA sequence: TGTGCCATCAGTGAGTGTAGCAATCAGCCCCAGCATTTT. Residues: CAISECSNQPQHF.

In its sample, this clonotype is medium-sized. This CDR3 is CATLKIEAAEAFF. CDR3 DNA sequence: TGTGCCACCCTCAAGATAGAAGCAGCTGAAGCTTTCTTT. The chain recombines TRBV10-3 with TRBJ1-1; D gene unclear. Germline V gene lookup returns CDR1 ENHRY and CDR2 SYGVKD. Between the trimmed V and J ends, which lost 10 bases and 6 bases, there was a span of 18 bases. The CDR3 has 13 residues.

This clonotype was observed at least ten times. V usage is TRBV18 and J usage is TRBJ2-1; TRBD2 matches at 11 bases. V was pared by 6 bases and J by 4 bases, with 5 bases of the junction left unmatched. Germline CDR1 is KGHSH and CDR2 is LQKENI. The CDR3 covers 15 residues. The CDR3 here is CASSPTSGGYNEQFF. The CDR3 bases are TGTGCCAGCTCCCCTACTAGCGGGGGTTACAATGAGCAGTTCTTC.

DNA for the CDR3: TGCGCCAGCAGCTTGGCAGGGGTGTCATACTACGAGCAGTACTTC. Translated, it gives CASSLAGVSYYEQYF. V usage is TRBV5-1 and J usage is TRBJ2-7, with a weak D call TRBD1 (6 bases). Trimming cost V 0 bases and J 3 bases, with 13 bases left between them. This CDR3 region has 15 residues. CDR1 is SGHRS, CDR2 YFSETQ, per germline.

This clonotype has at least ten counts. V and J are TRBV5-1 and TRBJ1-1; TRBD1 aligns across 12 bases. The V gene end was trimmed by 4 bases and the J gene end by 5 bases; junction bases not matched to a gene: 9. This CDR3 contains 16 residues. Germline V gene sequence: CDR1 SGHRS, CDR2 YFSETQ. The CDR3 coding sequence is TGCGCCAGCAGCCTGGGGGACAGGGGGCCGGTAACTGAAGCTTTCTTT. It translates to CASSLGDRGPVTEAFF.

The chain is built from TRBV5-6 and TRBJ1-1; TRBD1 matches 9 bases. The CDR3 totals 13 residues. V shed 3 bases and J 8 bases; nucleotides not matched to a gene: 5. Germline-derived CDR1 and CDR2 are SGHDT and YYEEEE. The CDR3 coding sequence is TGTGCCAGCAGCTGTTGGGACAGGGAAGAAGCTTTCTTT. Its translation is CASSCWDREEAFF.

V gene TRBV5-1 combines with J gene TRBJ1-2; D unresolved. The CDR3 sequence is 13 residues long. Trimming stripped 0 bases from V and 7 bases from J, with 10 bases between. Per the germline V gene, CDR1 is SGHRS and CDR2 is YFSETQ. The CDR3 here is CASSLGHGSGYTF. CDR3 nucleotides: TGCGCCAGCAGCTTGGGCCACGGGAGTGGCTACACCTTC.

V is TRBV15 and J is TRBJ1-6, with no clear D. Germline-derived CDR1 and CDR2 are LNHNV and YYDKDF (reference sequence). This CDR3 comprises 13 residues. V was cut by 1 base and J by 6 bases, with 4 bases left in between. Here the CDR3 DNA reads TGTGCCACCAGCAGAGCTCCTAATTCACCCCTCCACTTT. It yields the protein CATSRAPNSPLHF.

The table lists this clonotype with many counts. CDR3 in amino acids: CSARRTGPNQPQHF. The CDR3 coding sequence is TGCAGTGCTAGGCGCACAGGGCCCAATCAGCCCCAGCATTTT. This chain joins TRBV20-1 and TRBJ1-5; a weak D match, TRBD1 (6 bases). Germline V CDR1 and CDR2: DFQATT, SNEGSKA (reference sequence). Trimming stripped 3 bases from V and 3 bases from J, with 12 bases between. The CDR3 has 14 amino acids.

This clonotype came up many times. This chain uses TRBV3-1 with TRBJ2-2; D not certain. V was cut by 4 bases and J by 5 bases, with 14 bases left in between. The CDR3 contains 15 residues. Germline V gene lookup returns CDR1 LGHDT and CDR2 YNNKEL (reference sequence). The CDR3 protein is CASSLVRVGTGELFF. The DNA for the CDR3 is TGTGCCAGCAGCCTAGTTAGGGTTGGTACCGGGGAGCTGTTTTTT.

This clonotype was seen repeatedly, ten times or more. The genes are TRBV12-3 or TRBV12-4 and TRBJ2-7, with 8 bases lining up with TRBD1. The V and J ends lost 6 bases and 0 bases, in that order; junction bases with no gene match: 4. The CDR3 extends over 14 amino acids. Here the CDR3 DNA reads TGTGCCAGCAGGAACGGACAGGGCTCCTACGAGCAGTACTTC. This sequence encodes CASRNGQGSYEQYF.

This clonotype occurred many times. The J gene is TRBJ2-1, the V gene TRBV12-3 or TRBV12-4; TRBD2 agrees at 8 bases. This CDR3 has 15 amino acids. V lost 3 bases and J lost 2; bases outside the gene matches: 3. The CDR3 loop is CASSLQGLAYNEQFF. The CDR3 DNA is TGTGCCAGCAGTTTGCAGGGACTAGCCTACAATGAGCAGTTCTTC.

V and J are TRBV30 and TRBJ2-1; 8 positions match TRBD1. V lost 4 bases, J lost 10 bases, and 6 bases stayed unmatched. The CDR3 length is 12 residues. The germline gives CDR1 GTSNPN, CDR2 SVGIG (reference sequence). The CDR3 DNA reads TGTGCCTGGACCACAGGGGGTTGGGAGCAGTTCTTC. It is translated as CAWTTGGWEQFF. Full variable domain (missing parts from reference TRBV30 and TRBJ2-1): SQTIHQWPATLVQPVGSPLSLECTVEGTSNPNLYWYRQAAGRGLQLLFYSVGIGQISSEVPQNLSASRPQDRQFILSSKKLLLSDSGFYLCAWTTGGWEQFFGPGTRLTVL.

J is TRBJ1-2 and V is TRBV24-1; TRBD1 agrees at 8 bases. Trimming cost V 2 bases and J 8 bases; bases outside gene matches: 9. CDR1 KGHDR and CDR2 SFDVKD come from the germline V gene. There are 15 residues in the CDR3. The CDR3 protein is CATSDSGQAIYGYTF. CDR3 coding DNA: TGTGCCACCAGTGATTCGGGACAGGCCATTTACGGCTACACCTTC.

This clonotype occurred many times. This rearrangement joins TRBV12-3 or TRBV12-4 to TRBJ1-5; D is unclear. V lost 3 bases to trimming and J lost 4 bases, with 7 bases between them. This CDR3 region has 13 residues. In DNA, the CDR3 is TGTGCCAGCAGTTTCTCGCAGAATCAGCCCCAGCATTTT. Amino acid sequence: CASSFSQNQPQHF.

The chain carries TRBV6-1 and TRBJ2-7; unclear D gene. Germline lookup yields CDR1 MNHNS and CDR2 SASEGT. There are 13 residues in the CDR3. The V end lost 6 bases, the J end lost 1 base, and 10 bases lay between the germline ends. CDR3 amino acids: CASSRLGSYEQYF. CDR3 nucleotides: TGTGCCAGCAGCCGACTGGGATCCTACGAGCAGTACTTC.

This clonotype came up many times. The chain is built from TRBV25-1 and TRBJ2-3; the D is unclear. The ends were cut back, 6 bases at V and 0 bases at J, with 10 bases in the middle. The CDR3 runs 14 residues. Germline V gives CDR1 MGHDK, CDR2 SYGVNS. In nucleotides, the CDR3 is TGTGCCAGCAGCGTCCAGGCTAGCACAGATACGCAGTATTTT. Protein sequence: CASSVQASTDTQYF.

The chain employs TRBV30 and TRBJ1-2; D remains unclear. The germline CDR1 and CDR2 sequences are GTSNPN and SVGIG (reference sequence). V lost 5 bases and J 4 bases, leaving 11 bases between the germline ends. The CDR3 has 12 amino acids. In DNA, the CDR3 is TGTGCCTGGGAGAGGGTGGGCTATGGCTACACCTTC. This encodes CAWERVGYGYTF.

V and J are TRBV6-5 and TRBJ2-2; no reliable D call. Germline V gives CDR1 MNHEY, CDR2 SVGAGI. Trimming stripped 3 bases from V and 0 bases from J, with 2 bases between. This CDR3 region has 13 residues. CDR3 coding DNA: TGTGCCAGCAGTTATTCGAACACCGGGGAGCTGTTTTTT. Translated, it gives CASSYSNTGELFF.

The sample holds many counts of this clonotype. This rearrangement joins TRBV12-3 or TRBV12-4 to TRBJ1-6; 10 positions match TRBD1. The CDR3 covers 16 residues. After removal of 1 base from V and 10 bases from J, the junction contained 7 bases not matched to a gene. The DNA for the CDR3 is TGTGCCAGCAGTTTAGGGACCGGGACAGGGGTGTCACCCCTCCACTTT. It is translated as CASSLGTGTGVSPLHF.